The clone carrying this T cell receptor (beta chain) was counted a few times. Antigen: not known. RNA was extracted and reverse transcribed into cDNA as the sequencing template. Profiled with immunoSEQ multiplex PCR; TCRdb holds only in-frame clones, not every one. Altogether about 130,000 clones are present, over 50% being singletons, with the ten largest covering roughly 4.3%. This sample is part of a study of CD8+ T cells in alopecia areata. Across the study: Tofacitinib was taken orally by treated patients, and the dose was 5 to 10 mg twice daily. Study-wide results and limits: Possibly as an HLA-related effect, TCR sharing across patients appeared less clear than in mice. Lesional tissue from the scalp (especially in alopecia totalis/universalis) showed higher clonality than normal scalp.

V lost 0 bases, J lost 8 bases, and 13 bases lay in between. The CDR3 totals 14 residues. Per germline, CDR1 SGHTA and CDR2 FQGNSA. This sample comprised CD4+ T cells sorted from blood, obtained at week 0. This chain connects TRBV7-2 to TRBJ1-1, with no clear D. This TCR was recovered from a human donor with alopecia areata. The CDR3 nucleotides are TGTGCCAGCAGCTTAGCGACGATTGACGTCGAAGCTTTCTTT. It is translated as CASSLATIDVEAFF.